The 17 T cell receptor beta chains in this list originate from one sample, sequenced in a study of cytomegalovirus exposure and HLA in healthy donors (dated by TCRdb to the late 2010s). Library method: the immunoSEQ multiplex PCR assay. The multiplex PCR relied on a mix of 60 forward primers for TCR Vbeta segments and 13 reverse primers for TCR Jbeta segments. TCRdb took this table from immuneACCESS and kept in-frame rearrangements with V and J called. Such tables lack part of the clones; where checked against another copy, unresolved V genes explain under half of the gap, and the rest is unexplained. For this sample there are roughly 100,000 clones; nearly 80% appear just once. The top ten constitute around 1.3% of the sample. Source material: PBMCs. These TCRs come from a man aged 30 to 39 in good health and CMV-seronegative.

The genes are TRBV6-5 and TRBJ1-1; D remains unclear. Germline-derived CDR1 and CDR2 are MNHEY and SVGAGI. V lost 2 bases and J lost 4, with 8 bases in between. This CDR3 has 13 residues. The CDR3 DNA sequence: TGTGCCAGCAGTTACGAGAGAGGCACTGAAGCTTTCTTT. It codes for CASSYERGTEAFF.

The chain carries TRBV4-1 and TRBJ1-2; 9 positions match TRBD1. With V trimmed by 4 bases and J by 6 bases, 9 bases remained unmatched. Per germline, CDR1 MGHRA and CDR2 YSYEKL. The CDR3 totals 15 residues. CDR3 coding DNA: TGCGCCAGCAGCCCGCCGGGACAGGGAATCAATGGCTACACCTTC. Translating gives CASSPPGQGINGYTF.

This chain joins TRBV11-2 and TRBJ2-1, with TRBD2 matching over 10 bases. The CDR3 spans 17 residues. Germline-derived CDR1 and CDR2 are SGHAT and FQNNGV. After removal of 3 bases from V and 1 base from J, the junction contained 6 bases not matched to a gene. The CDR3 sequence is CASSFEPSGGSYNEQFF. The CDR3 DNA is TGTGCCAGCAGCTTTGAGCCTAGCGGGGGTTCCTACAATGAGCAGTTCTTC.

The chain is built from TRBV6-5 and TRBJ1-4; 8 nucleotides agree with TRBD1. The trim removed 4 bases at V and 7 bases at J, leaving 5 bases unmatched. Germline CDR1 is MNHEY and CDR2 is SVGAGI. The CDR3 runs 14 residues. CDR3 in DNA: TGTGCCAGCAGTTCCCGGACAGGGTTTGAAAAACTGTTTTTT. The encoded protein is CASSSRTGFEKLFF.

This clone was seen more than once but under ten times. The chain is built from TRBV4-1 and TRBJ1-2, with 7 bases matching TRBD1. V lost 3 bases and J lost 6; bases outside the gene matches: 7. Germline CDR1 MGHRA, CDR2 YSYEKL. This CDR3 spans 14 amino acids. The CDR3 protein is CASSHDEGTDGYTF. CDR3 in DNA: TGCGCCAGCAGCCATGATGAAGGGACAGATGGCTACACCTTC.

The chain employs TRBV4-1 and TRBJ2-3, with 16 bases aligning to TRBD2. V trimming: 4 bases; J trimming: 4 bases; junction bases outside the gene matches: 2. The CDR3 has 16 residues. The germline gives CDR1 MGHRA, CDR2 YSYEKL. CDR3 in amino acids: CASSPGTSGGADTQYF. CDR3 nucleotides: TGCGCCAGCAGCCCGGGGACTAGCGGGGGGGCAGATACGCAGTATTTT.

CDR3 in DNA: TGTGCCAGCAGACTCAACTCAGGGGTCTACGAGCAGTACTTC. Residues: CASRLNSGVYEQYF. The V call is TRBV28, the J call TRBJ2-7, with D maybe TRBD1 (6 bases). With 6 bases removed from V and 3 bases from J, the gap between germline ends came to 15 bases. Germline loops: CDR1 MDHEN, CDR2 SYDVKM. CDR3 size: 14 residues.

This chain uses TRBV19 with TRBJ1-4; D possibly corresponds to TRBD1 (5 bases). The germline gives CDR1 LNHDA, CDR2 SQIVND (reference sequence). The CDR3 length is 16 residues. Between the trimmed V and J ends, which lost 2 bases and 3 bases, there was a span of 13 bases. The CDR3 region is CASSILGTLANEKLFF. In DNA form, the CDR3 reads TGTGCCAGTAGTATACTCGGGACTCTAGCTAATGAAAAACTGTTTTTT.

The chain carries TRBV4-3 and TRBJ1-5; 7 nucleotides agree with TRBD1. With V trimmed by 10 bases and J by 6 bases, 15 bases remained unmatched. The CDR3 has 15 residues. Per germline, CDR1 LGHNA and CDR2 YSLEER. The DNA of the CDR3 is TGCGCCACCACTCTACAGGGGTCCGCGGTTCAGCCCCAGCATTTT. It translates to CATTLQGSAVQPQHF.

The chain employs TRBV7-2 and TRBJ2-3; maybe TRBD1 (6 bases). CDR3 length: 13 amino acids. With 4 bases removed from V and 14 bases from J, the gap between germline ends came to 19 bases. Germline-derived CDR1 and CDR2 are SGHTA and FQGNSA. This chain's CDR3 is CASSSGATRIRYF. DNA for the CDR3: TGTGCCAGCAGCTCAGGGGCAACCCGCATTCGGTATTTT.

The V and J genes are TRBV19 and TRBJ2-3; TRBD1 is a possible D gene (5 bases). The CDR3 is 16 amino acids. In germline, CDR1 is LNHDA, CDR2 SQIVND (reference sequence). V was clipped by 6 bases and J by 0 bases, with 16 bases between them. The CDR3 sequence: CASRERGGTSTDTQYF. The CDR3 nucleotides are TGTGCCAGTAGGGAAAGGGGCGGAACTAGCACAGATACGCAGTATTTT. Together with reference TRBV19 and TRBJ2-3, the CDR3 gives the full variable domain: DGGITQSPKYLFRKEGQNVTLSCEQNLNHDAMYWYRQDPGQGLRLIYYSQIVNDFQKGDIAEGYSVSREKKESFPLTVTSAQKNPTAFYLCASRERGGTSTDTQYFGPGTRLTVL.

The CDR3: CASGHTGTDWGTDTQYF. The DNA for the CDR3 is TGTGCCAGCGGCCATACCGGGACAGACTGGGGCACAGATACGCAGTATTTT. J is TRBJ2-3 and V is TRBV7-9; TRBD1 agrees at 7 bases. V gave up 8 bases and J gave up 1 base; unmatched junction bases: 15. CDR3 length: 17 residues. CDR1 is SEHNR and CDR2 is FQNEAQ in the germline V gene (reference sequence). The full variable domain, in which reference TRBV7-9 and TRBJ2-3 provide the parts outside the CDR3, is DTGVSQNPRHKITKRGQNVTFRCDPISEHNRLYWYRQTLGQGPEFLTYFQNEAQLEKSRLLSDRFSAERPKGSFSTLEIQRTEQGDSAMYLCASGHTGTDWGTDTQYFGPGTRLTVL.

For this clone: Other nucleotide sequences in the sample specify the same CDR3. The V call is TRBV5-1, the J call TRBJ2-7; weak D call: TRBD1 (6 bases). CDR3 length equals 12 residues. The V gene's germline CDR1 is SGHRS and CDR2 YFSETQ. Trimming took off 3 bases at V and 4 bases at J, with 8 bases between the two ends. CDR3 protein: CASSSQGYEQYF. The CDR3, as DNA: TGCGCCAGCAGCTCCCAGGGGTACGAGCAGTACTTC.

This chain uses TRBV28 with TRBJ2-7; 12 bases line up with TRBD1. Germline V gene sequence: CDR1 MDHEN, CDR2 SYDVKM. This CDR3 has 16 amino acids. V lost 6 bases and J lost 7; bases outside the gene matches: 13. This chain's CDR3 is CASRTPPGQGAREQYF. DNA of the CDR3: TGTGCCAGCAGAACACCCCCGGGACAGGGGGCGCGGGAGCAGTACTTC.

This chain joins TRBV27 and TRBJ2-7; D may be TRBD2 (5 bases). The germline V gene has CDR1 MNHEY and CDR2 SMNVEV (reference sequence). The CDR3 has 13 amino acids. The V gene lost 2 bases and the J gene lost 2 bases, with 7 bases spanning the gap. The CDR3: CASSLTRAYEQYF. The CDR3 region has the DNA TGTGCCAGCAGTTTAACTAGGGCCTACGAGCAGTACTTC.

In its sample, this clone was seen a few times. The rearrangement joins TRBV21-1 to TRBJ1-6; the DNA was not compared with TRBD1, the D call given in the table. TRBV21-1 is flagged as a pseudogene. CDR3 length: 12 residues. The CDR3 DNA follows: TGTGCCAGCAGCAAAGGCCACACACCCCTCCACTTT. It yields the protein CASSKGHTPLHF.

CDR3 sequence reads: CSAAGANVLTF. The CDR3 DNA reads TGCAGTGCAGCAGGGGCCAACGTCCTGACTTTC. The chain couples TRBV20-1 to TRBJ2-6; no firm D call. V was clipped by 6 bases and J by 4 bases, with 4 bases between them. CDR1 DFQATT and CDR2 SNEGSKA come from the germline V gene (reference sequence). The CDR3 sequence is 11 residues long.